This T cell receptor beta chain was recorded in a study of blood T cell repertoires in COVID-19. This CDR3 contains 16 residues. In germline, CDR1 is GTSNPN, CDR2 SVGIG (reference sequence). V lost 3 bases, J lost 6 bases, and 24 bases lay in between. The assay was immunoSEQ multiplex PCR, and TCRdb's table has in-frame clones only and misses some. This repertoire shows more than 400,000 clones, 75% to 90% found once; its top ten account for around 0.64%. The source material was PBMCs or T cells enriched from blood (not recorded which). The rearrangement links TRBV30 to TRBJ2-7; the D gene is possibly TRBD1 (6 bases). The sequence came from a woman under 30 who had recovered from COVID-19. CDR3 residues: CAWSGVVGTRAGEQYF. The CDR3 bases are TGTGCCTGGAGCGGGGTGGTGGGGACACGAGCTGGCGAGCAGTACTTC. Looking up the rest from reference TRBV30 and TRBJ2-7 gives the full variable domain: SQTIHQWPATLVQPVGSPLSLECTVEGTSNPNLYWYRQAAGRGLQLLFYSVGIGQISSEVPQNLSASRPQDRQFILSSKKLLLSDSGFYLCAWSGVVGTRAGEQYFGPGTRLTVT.